The clone carrying this TCR beta chain was seen only once. Its specificity is unknown. These data originate in a study of T cell responses to AZD1222 COVID-19 vaccine. Data came from immunoSEQ multiplex PCR; TCRdb stores just in-frame clones and leaves some out. Of about 150,000 clones in the sample, around 90% were seen once. Study observations and caveats: Reportedly, close to half of spike-specific TCRs are directed against unmutated variant regions. Sampling captured repertoires only after the peak T cell response.

This CDR3 comprises 16 residues. V lost 0 bases and J 3 bases, leaving 13 bases between the germline ends. Germline values: CDR1 SGDLS, CDR2 YYNGEE. The V call is TRBV9, the J call TRBJ2-1; no definite D call. The sequence was collected from an adult in good health. Sequencing was performed on peripheral blood, taken on day 0 of AZD1222 vaccination. Here the CDR3 DNA reads TGTGCCAGCAGCGTAGGAGAGGAGCCCTACTACAATGAGCAGTTCTTC. Amino acid sequence: CASSVGEEPYYNEQFF.